What follows are 20 T cell receptor beta chains derived from one specimen sequenced in a study of regulatory T cells in long-lasting Graves disease. Described time point: newly diagnosed GD, antithyroid drugs for less than 3 months. The TCR library used RNA extracted from PBMCs. TCR beta libraries were built with iRepertoire HTBI primers and Arm-PCR of CDR3 regions. TCRdb re-called the multiplex PCR reads with MiXCR, one entry per CDR3 protein. This sample carries about 300,000 distinct CDR3 sequences, approximately 20% of them seen once, and the ten largest clones take roughly 40%. The starting material was peripheral blood mononuclear cells (PBMCs), obtained at new diagnosis, from a patient treated with antithyroid drugs. The receptors here all came from a female donor with Graves disease.

Concerning this clonotype: Mismatch with germline at one junction end may stem from a read error. The CDR3: CASGLVVDSSPSYTF. In DNA, the CDR3 is TGTGCCAGCGGCTTAGTGGTTGACAGCTCCCCTAGCTACACCTTC. This chain uses TRBV7-2 with TRBJ1-2, with D tentatively TRBD1 (5 bases). The germline V gene has CDR1 SGHTA and CDR2 FQGNSA. The CDR3 spans 15 residues.

This clonotype turned up a few times. The rearrangement links TRBV14 to TRBJ2-3; D ambiguous. This CDR3 has 17 amino acids. V was trimmed by 2 bases and J by 1 base, leaving 16 bases between them. CDR1 and CDR2 (germline): SGHDN, FVKESK. The CDR3 DNA reads TGTGCCAGCAGCCAATCCGGAGAAGTTTGGCGCACAGATACGCAGTATTTT. Protein sequence: CASSQSGEVWRTDTQYF.

This clonotype has a count of ten or more. The chain carries TRBV6-1 and TRBJ1-6, with 7 bases that match TRBD1. J gave up 8 bases and V 6 bases, and 4 bases lay outside the gene matches. Germline CDR1 and CDR2: MNHNS and SASEGT. There are 13 residues in the CDR3. The CDR3 protein is CASRDRVDSPLHF. The CDR3 DNA follows: TGTGCCAGCAGAGACAGGGTCGATTCACCCCTCCACTTT.

Details on this clonotype: A far larger clone is a single base away, which makes a read error likely. V is TRBV12-3 or TRBV12-4 and J is TRBJ2-5, with D possibly matching TRBD2 (6 bases). The CDR3 has 12 amino acids. The CDR3 sequence is CASTAGYNEQSF. CDR3 coding DNA: TGTGCCAGCACGGCGGGATACAATGAGCAGTCCTTC.

This clonotype was detected ten times or more. The chain employs TRBV12-3 or TRBV12-4 and TRBJ2-5; TRBD1 aligns across 7 bases. Unmatched junction bases numbered 7, after V lost 6 bases and J lost 3 bases. The CDR3 totals 14 residues. The CDR3 nucleotides are TGTGCCAGCAGCTGGACAGGCTTGAAAGAGACCCAGTACTTC. Translation: CASSWTGLKETQYF.

This clonotype was seen repeatedly, ten times or more. J is TRBJ2-5 and V is TRBV12-3 or TRBV12-4, with a weak D call TRBD1 (5 bases). The CDR3 totals 12 residues. Trimming stripped 6 bases from V and 5 bases from J, with 10 bases between. CDR3 region: CASSDSSETQYF. The CDR3 DNA is TGTGCCAGCAGCGACAGTTCGGAGACCCAGTACTTC.

This clonotype was recorded only once. Since a far larger clone is one base different, this is likely a read error. The chain links TRBV19 to TRBJ1-1; 7 bases match TRBD1. The trim removed 9 bases at V and 4 bases at J, leaving 14 bases unmatched. The CDR3 runs to 15 residues. Germline-derived CDR1 and CDR2 are LNHDA and SQIVND (reference sequence). The CDR3 coding sequence is TGTGCCAGCAGTCCCGGGACGGGACAGAGCACTGAAGCTTTCTTT. Its protein product is CASSPGTGQSTEAFF.

The chain has TRBV4-1 and TRBJ1-1, with 7 positions matching TRBD1. The V gene's germline CDR1 is MGHRA and CDR2 YSYEKL. V shed 5 bases, J shed 5 bases, and the junction held 11 bases outside the gene matches. This CDR3 is 15 amino acids long. The CDR3, as DNA: TGCGCCAGCAGCAAAAAAGAGGGGGCTTGGACTGAAGCTTTCTTT. Translating it yields CASSKKEGAWTEAFF.

This clonotype has at least ten counts. The gene calls are TRBV20-1 and TRBJ2-7, with 11 positions matching TRBD2. Germline CDR1 and CDR2: DFQATT and SNEGSKA (reference sequence). CDR3 length equals 13 residues. V trimming: 4 bases; J trimming: 7 bases; junction bases outside the gene matches: 6. The CDR3 sequence: CSATGLAGKEQYF. CDR3 nucleotide sequence: TGCAGTGCTACTGGACTAGCGGGCAAAGAGCAGTACTTC.

On this clonotype itself: Given a far larger clone just one base away, this is likely a sequencing read error. The chain links TRBV6-1 to TRBJ2-3; 11 bases fit TRBD2. Trimming removed 3 bases from V and 5 bases from J; junction bases left unmatched: 7. The CDR3 loop spans 16 amino acids. Germline assignment: CDR1 MNHNS and CDR2 SASEGT. CDR3 DNA sequence: TGTGCCAGCAGTGATGCTACTAGCGGGAGTGGAGATACGCAGTATTTT. Protein product: CASSDATSGSGDTQYF.

The genes are TRBV19 and TRBJ2-3; D is possibly TRBD2 (6 bases). Germline CDR1 reads LNHDA; CDR2 reads SQIVND (reference sequence). The CDR3 spans 14 residues. V lost 4 bases, J lost 2 bases, and 10 bases lay in between. CDR3 sequence reads: CASSTGTATDTQYF. The DNA of the CDR3 is TGTGCCAGTAGTACCGGGACTGCCACAGATACGCAGTATTTT.

This clonotype was detected ten times or more. The chain employs TRBV19 and TRBJ2-7, with 7 nucleotides matching TRBD1. V was clipped by 9 bases and J by 4 bases; unmatched bases: 18. This CDR3 spans 16 amino acids. Germline CDR1 is LNHDA and CDR2 is SQIVND (reference sequence). The CDR3 sequence is CASPAGRQGKKYEQYF. The CDR3 DNA sequence: TGTGCCAGCCCAGCAGGAAGACAGGGAAAGAAATACGAGCAGTACTTC.

Points on this clonotype: One junction end disagrees with the germline gene, perhaps due to a read error. J is TRBJ2-1 and V is TRBV12-3 or TRBV12-4, with TRBD2 matching over 8 bases. The CDR3 consists of 14 residues. The CDR3 DNA sequence: TGCGCCAGCAGTTTAGACGGGACTAGTTCAGAGCAGTTCTTC. Protein: CASSLDGTSSEQFF.

This clonotype has ten or more counts. The genes are TRBV12-5 and TRBJ2-6; D possibly corresponds to TRBD2 (5 bases). The CDR3 contains 15 residues. V lost 6 bases and J lost 1, with 10 bases in between. Germline values: CDR1 LGHNT, CDR2 FRNRAP. Written as DNA, the CDR3 is TGTGCTAGTGGGGCCGGACTGTCTGGGGCCAACGTCCTGACTTTC. This sequence encodes CASGAGLSGANVLTF. The complete variable domain, with remaining parts taken from reference TRBV12-5 and TRBJ2-6, reads DARVTQTPRHKVTEMGQEVTMRCQPILGHNTVFWYRQTMMQGLELLAYFRNRAPLDDSGMPKDRFSAEMPDATLATLKIQPSEPRDSAVYFCASGAGLSGANVLTFGAGSRLTVL.

This clonotype was detected ten times or more. This chain links TRBV28 with TRBJ2-6; D tentatively reads TRBD1 or TRBD2 (5 bases each). The germline CDR1 and CDR2 sequences are MDHEN and SYDVKM. Trimming shortened V by 5 bases and J by 4 bases, and 9 bases separated the two germline ends. The CDR3 totals 14 residues. The CDR3 region has the DNA TGTGCCAGCAGTCCCCGGGGCGGGGCCAACGTCCTGACTTTC. The encoded protein is CASSPRGGANVLTF.

This clonotype has a count of ten or more. The chain couples TRBV2 to TRBJ1-3; 8 positions agree with TRBD1. J was trimmed by 3 bases and V by 6 bases; bases with no gene match: 7. CDR1 and CDR2 from the germline V gene are SNHLY and FYNNEI. The CDR3 is 15 residues long. This CDR3 is CASRAGGLDGNTIYF. The CDR3 nucleotides read TGTGCCAGCAGGGCAGGGGGCCTGGATGGAAACACCATATATTTT.

This chain links TRBV19 with TRBJ1-6, with D possibly matching TRBD1 (6 bases). The V gene's germline CDR1 is LNHDA and CDR2 SQIVND (reference sequence). V shed 3 bases and J shed 9 bases, with 18 bases lying between them. The CDR3 extends over 16 amino acids. CDR3 sequence (DNA): TGTGCCAGTAGTATGATGCTTGCAACAGGGAGTTCACCCCTCCACTTT. It codes for CASSMMLATGSSPLHF.

This clonotype has more than one count but fewer than ten. It may be a read error: a sequence one base away is much more abundant. The chain links TRBV7-2 to TRBJ2-2, with a weak D call TRBD1 (5 bases). This CDR3 region has 16 residues. Germline CDR1 SGHTA, CDR2 FQGNSA. Trimming took 7 bases from V and 5 from J, leaving 20 bases between them. The CDR3 here is CASTPTETVITGELFF. CDR3 DNA sequence: TGTGCCAGCACCCCCACCGAGACAGTAATTACCGGGGAGCTGTTTTTT.

This clonotype was counted at least ten times. The chain recombines TRBV27 with TRBJ2-7, with unresolved D. Germline CDR1 MNHEY, CDR2 SMNVEV (reference sequence). The CDR3 has 13 residues. The V end lost 2 bases, the J end lost 6 bases, and 11 bases lay between the germline ends. The CDR3 loop is CASSLGLLGEQYF. CDR3 DNA sequence: TGTGCCAGCAGTTTAGGTTTGTTAGGCGAGCAGTACTTC.

Ten or more counts support this clonotype. J is TRBJ1-2 and V is TRBV19; D is perhaps TRBD1 (6 bases). There are 12 residues in the CDR3. The V and J ends lost 5 bases and 6 bases respectively, with 10 bases between them. The germline gives CDR1 LNHDA, CDR2 SQIVND (reference sequence). As DNA, the CDR3 is TGTGCCAGTAGTCCTCAGGGGCATGGCTACACCTTC. Translation gives CASSPQGHGYTF.